One sample yielded the 23 T cell receptor beta chains listed below, sequenced in a study of T cell responses to AZD1222 COVID-19 vaccine. Clones were sequenced by immunoSEQ multiplex PCR, and TCRdb holds only the in-frame ones, with some missing. The profile shows about 140,000 clones, around 93% of them singletons. This sample comprised peripheral blood, obtained on day 0 of AZD1222 vaccination. Receptors originate from an adult in good health.

This clone appeared a single time. The chain carries TRBV5-1 and TRBJ1-4, with 10 bases fitting TRBD1. Looked up from germline, CDR1 is SGHRS and CDR2 is YFSETQ. Trimming cost V 5 bases and J 0 bases; bases outside gene matches: 10. This CDR3 contains 18 residues. CDR3 protein: CASRPRTGGDATNEKLFF. In DNA form, the CDR3 reads TGCGCCAGCAGACCTAGGACAGGGGGAGATGCAACTAATGAAAAACTGTTTTTT.

The V gene is TRBV4-3, the J gene TRBJ2-7, with D possibly matching TRBD1 (5 bases). V lost 4 bases, J lost 3 bases, and 13 bases lay in between. The CDR3 extends over 14 amino acids. The germline CDR1 and CDR2 sequences are LGHNA and YSLEER. CDR3 loop: CASSPDRQHYEQYF. CDR3 coding DNA: TGCGCCAGCAGCCCAGATCGACAGCACTACGAGCAGTACTTC.

The chain has TRBV7-9 and TRBJ1-4; TRBD1 might be the D (6 bases). V shed 4 bases and J shed 7 bases, with 19 bases lying between them. CDR3 length: 16 residues. The germline gives CDR1 SEHNR, CDR2 FQNEAQ (reference sequence). This CDR3 reads CASSSGVASRAEKLFF. The CDR3 coding sequence is TGTGCCAGCAGCTCAGGGGTAGCGTCGCGGGCTGAAAAACTGTTTTTT.

V is TRBV11-3 and J is TRBJ2-1; D might be TRBD1 or TRBD2, each matching 5 bases. V was pared by 2 bases and J by 5 bases, with 13 bases between. Germline V gene data show CDR1 as SGHNT and CDR2 as YENEEA. The CDR3 extends over 15 amino acids. CDR3 DNA sequence: TGTGCCAGCAGCTTATGGGGGTTAAGGCACAATGAGCAGTTCTTC. Translated: CASSLWGLRHNEQFF. Filled out from reference TRBV11-3 and TRBJ2-1, the complete variable domain reads EAGVVQSPRYKIIEKKQPVAFWCNPISGHNTLYWYLQNLGQGPELLIRYENEEAVDDSQLPKDRFSAERLKGVDSTLKIQPAELGDSAVYLCASSLWGLRHNEQFFGPGTRLTVL.

The genes are TRBV10-3 and TRBJ2-7; D may match TRBD1 or TRBD2 (5 bases each). The CDR3 length is 12 residues. Trimming stripped 8 bases from V and 4 bases from J, with 12 bases between. CDR1 is ENHRY, CDR2 SYGVKD, per germline. The DNA for the CDR3 is TGTGCCATCGGCCCGGGGCCGTACGAGCAGTACTTC. As protein: CAIGPGPYEQYF.

The V call is TRBV28, the J call TRBJ1-1; perhaps TRBD1 as D (6 bases). The CDR3 sequence is 16 residues long. Trimming took 3 bases from V and 2 from J, leaving 16 bases between them. CDR1 is MDHEN, CDR2 SYDVKM, per germline. CDR3 loop: CASSLGYREGNTEAFF. The CDR3 DNA is TGTGCCAGCAGTTTGGGGTACAGGGAAGGTAACACTGAAGCTTTCTTT.

The count of this clone is one. The chain links TRBV6-1 to TRBJ2-3; 8 nucleotides align to TRBD2. There are 15 residues in the CDR3. In germline, CDR1 is MNHNS, CDR2 SASEGT. V lost 2 bases and J lost 3; bases outside the gene matches: 4. The CDR3 coding sequence is TGTGCCAGCAGTGAAAGGGAGCGGGAGACAGATACGCAGTATTTT. As protein: CASSERERETDTQYF.

V usage is TRBV13 and J usage is TRBJ1-1; possibly TRBD1 for D (5 bases). Trimming removed 6 bases from V and 1 base from J, with 12 bases in between. This CDR3 spans 14 amino acids. From germline, CDR1 is PRHDT and CDR2 FYEKMQ (reference sequence). In nucleotides, the CDR3 is TGTGCCAGCAGACCCGGGGGGGGGAACACTGAAGCTTTCTTT. Its translation is CASRPGGGNTEAFF. Supplemented by reference TRBV13 and TRBJ1-1, the full variable domain reads AAGVIQSPRHLIKEKRETATLKCYPIPRHDTVYWYQQGPGQDPQFLISFYEKMQSDKGSIPDRFSAQQFSDYHSELNMSSLELGDSALYFCASRPGGGNTEAFFGQGTRLTVV.

The chain is built from TRBV30 and TRBJ1-5, with D perhaps TRBD1 (5 bases). Looked up from germline, CDR1 is GTSNPN and CDR2 is SVGIG (reference sequence). The CDR3 is 14 amino acids. Trimming removed 5 bases from V and 1 base from J, with 12 bases in between. The DNA for the CDR3 is TGTGCCTGGGTGGGACCCGCAAGCAATCAGCCCCAGCATTTT. It encodes CAWVGPASNQPQHF.

The CDR3 nucleotides are TGCAGTGCTCGACACGCCTACGAGCAGTACTTC. Amino acid sequence: CSARHAYEQYF. J is TRBJ2-7 and V is TRBV20-1; D call uncertain. CDR3 length equals 11 residues. CDR1 is DFQATT, CDR2 SNEGSKA, per germline (reference sequence). V lost 5 bases to trimming and J lost 2 bases, with 7 bases between them.

The V and J genes are TRBV27 and TRBJ1-2; 10 nucleotides align to TRBD1. Germline V gene data show CDR1 as MNHEY and CDR2 as SMNVEV (reference sequence). CDR3 length equals 13 residues. The ends lost 6 bases at V and 6 bases at J; junction bases unmatched: 4. Here the CDR3 DNA reads TGTGCCAGCAGAAGGACAGGGGGAGATGGCTACACCTTC. This codes for CASRRTGGDGYTF.

CDR3 protein: CASSLDLNTEAFF. In DNA form, the CDR3 reads TGTGCCAGCAGTTTGGACCTGAACACTGAAGCTTTCTTT. The rearrangement joins TRBV6-5 to TRBJ1-1, with D uncertain. The V gene's germline CDR1 is MNHEY and CDR2 SVGAGI. V dropped 4 bases and J dropped 0 bases, with 6 bases sitting between them. There are 13 residues in the CDR3.

The rearrangement uses TRBV5-4 and TRBJ2-1; 8 positions match TRBD2. With 2 bases clipped from V and 4 bases from J, the junction kept 5 bases outside the gene matches. The V gene's germline CDR1 is SGHNT and CDR2 YYREEE (reference sequence). This CDR3 comprises 15 residues. The CDR3 coding sequence is TGTGCCAGCAGCTTTACCGGGAGGGGATACAATGAGCAGTTCTTC. This gives the protein CASSFTGRGYNEQFF.

The CDR3 sequence: CSARSGNEQFF. CDR3 nucleotide sequence: TGCAGTGCCCGGAGCGGCAATGAGCAGTTCTTC. V gene TRBV20-1 combines with J gene TRBJ2-1; a possible D gene is TRBD2 (5 bases). The CDR3 consists of 11 residues. V lost 6 bases, J lost 6 bases, and 9 bases lay in between. Germline CDR1 and CDR2: DFQATT and SNEGSKA (reference sequence).

The chain has TRBV7-9 and TRBJ1-3, with D possibly being TRBD1 (5 bases). The CDR3 is made up of 15 amino acids. Germline loops: CDR1 SEHNR, CDR2 FQNEAQ (reference sequence). V was cut by 4 bases and J by 0 bases, with 10 bases left in between. This chain's CDR3 is CASSSSRGSGNTIYF. CDR3 in DNA: TGTGCCAGCAGCTCGTCGAGGGGCTCTGGAAACACCATATATTTT.

The chain joins TRBV7-3 to TRBJ2-1, with D perhaps TRBD2 (6 bases). V was trimmed by 3 bases and J by 10 bases, leaving 7 bases between them. This CDR3 region has 11 residues. From germline, CDR1 is SGHTA and CDR2 FQGTGA. The CDR3 reads CASSFGGEQFF. CDR3 bases: TGTGCCAGCAGCTTTGGGGGGGAGCAGTTCTTC. Drawing the rest from reference TRBV7-3 and TRBJ2-1, the complete variable domain is GAGVSQTPSNKVTEKGKYVELRCDPISGHTALYWYRQSLGQGPEFLIYFQGTGAADDSGLPNDRFFAVRPEGSVSTLKIQRTERGDSAVYLCASSFGGEQFFGPGTRLTVL.

The rearrangement joins TRBV19 to TRBJ2-3; a possible D gene is TRBD1 (6 bases). Germline loops: CDR1 LNHDA, CDR2 SQIVND (reference sequence). The CDR3 totals 14 residues. The ends were cut back, 2 bases at V and 4 bases at J, with 10 bases in the middle. CDR3 bases: TGTGCCAGTAGTATAAGGGGGAGCGCAGATACGCAGTATTTT. It translates to CASSIRGSADTQYF.

The J gene is TRBJ2-7, the V gene TRBV9; D possibly corresponds to TRBD2 (6 bases). V shed 0 bases and J shed 6 bases, with 13 bases lying between them. The CDR3 loop spans 14 amino acids. The germline V gene encodes CDR1 SGDLS and CDR2 YYNGEE. The CDR3 DNA reads as TGTGCCAGCAGCGTAGCCGGGACTTTATCCGAGCAGTACTTC. As protein: CASSVAGTLSEQYF.

This sequence joins TRBV9 and TRBJ2-7, with D possibly matching TRBD1 (7 bases). Germline V lookup: CDR1 SGDLS, CDR2 YYNGEE. CDR3 length: 13 amino acids. Trimming removed 4 bases at V and 4 bases at J, with 12 bases between. CDR3 coding DNA: TGTGCCAGCAGCCCAGGGGGGACTTACGAGCAGTACTTC. Translating it yields CASSPGGTYEQYF.

The rearrangement joins TRBV7-2 to TRBJ2-1, with 9 bases that match TRBD1. In germline, CDR1 is SGHTA, CDR2 FQGNSA. V shed 5 bases, J shed 8 bases, and the junction held 16 bases outside the gene matches. This CDR3 is built from 17 residues. The CDR3 reads CASSLAWMGQGLDEQFF. CDR3 nucleotide sequence: TGTGCCAGCAGCCTCGCGTGGATGGGACAGGGCTTGGATGAGCAGTTCTTC.

V usage is TRBV7-9 and J usage is TRBJ1-1; no clear D gene. Trimming left V 2 bases short and J 4 bases short, with 14 bases between. CDR3 size: 15 residues. Looked up from germline, CDR1 is SEHNR and CDR2 is FQNEAQ (reference sequence). Here the CDR3 reads CASSLTLRNRTEAFF. The CDR3 bases are TGTGCCAGCAGCTTAACCTTAAGGAATCGCACTGAAGCTTTCTTT.

The chain has TRBV5-6 and TRBJ1-5; no firm D call. Between the trimmed V and J ends, which lost 0 bases and 5 bases, there was a span of 3 bases. Germline loops: CDR1 SGHDT, CDR2 YYEEEE. CDR3 length: 12 amino acids. The CDR3 DNA reads TGTGCCAGCAGCTTGGTGGATCAGCCCCAGCATTTT. Its translation: CASSLVDQPQHF.

This clone was counted once. V gene TRBV9 combines with J gene TRBJ2-1; D is unresolved. From germline, CDR1 is SGDLS and CDR2 YYNGEE. Trimming pared 3 bases from V and 9 bases from J, leaving 16 bases between. CDR3 length: 14 residues. The CDR3 sequence is CASSEGSEVGEQFF. The CDR3 DNA reads TGTGCCAGCAGCGAGGGCTCTGAGGTGGGTGAGCAGTTCTTC. Based on the CDR3 plus reference TRBV9 and TRBJ2-1, the full variable domain is DSGVTQTPKHLITATGQRVTLRCSPRSGDLSVYWYQQSLDQGLQFLIQYYNGEERAKGNILERFSAQQFPDLHSELNLSSLELGDSALYFCASSEGSEVGEQFFGPGTRLTVL.